This T cell receptor (beta chain) originates from a study of T cell responses to AZD1222 COVID-19 vaccine. Clones were read by immunoSEQ multiplex PCR, and TCRdb kept only the in-frame ones, dropping some. The sample lists some 200,000 clones; about 93% were seen once. This clone occurred once. As yet, its antigen is unknown. The study's findings and limits: Spike as a whole was targeted by vaccine-associated CD4 TCRs, dominant at 160-218 and 743-854. Within unmutated variant regions lay the reported targets of nearly half of spike-specific TCRs. Repertoires were obtained solely post-peak T cell response. The breadth and depth of Spike-specific TCRs increased once two AZD1222 doses had been given.

Germline lookup yields CDR1 KGHSH and CDR2 LQKENI. The CDR3 runs 16 residues. V shed 3 bases, J shed 7 bases, and the junction held 9 bases outside the gene matches. The source is an adult in good health. The rearrangement links TRBV18 to TRBJ1-2; TRBD1 agrees at 12 bases. The specimen comprised peripheral blood, sampled on day 0 of MenACWY control vaccination. For the CDR3, the DNA is TGTGCCAGCTCACCCCCCGGGACAGGGGGCGCGACTGGCTACACCTTC. Its protein is CASSPPGTGGATGYTF.